These 14 T cell receptor beta chains were sequenced from one sample in a study of cytomegalovirus exposure and HLA in healthy donors. PCR amplification relied on 60 Vbeta primers (plus 13 Jbeta primers). Generated by immunoSEQ multiplex PCR, the TCRdb table keeps only in-frame clones and is missing some. The data contain approximately 110,000 clones, around 77% of them singletons. Material for sequencing was PBMCs. The source is a human donor in good health.

This CDR3 is CASSAGLSSTDTQYF. The CDR3 DNA is TGTGCCAGCAGTGCGGGACTTTCTAGCACAGATACGCAGTATTTT. The chain is built from TRBV27 and TRBJ2-3, with TRBD2 as a possible D gene (6 bases). Germline assignment: CDR1 MNHEY and CDR2 SMNVEV (reference sequence). This CDR3 is 15 amino acids long. V lost 5 bases and J lost 0, with 12 bases in between.

The chain is built from TRBV23-1 and TRBJ1-2, with 8 bases aligning to TRBD1. TRBV23-1 is annotated as an ORF whose role is uncertain. The CDR3 is 15 residues long. V shed 8 bases, J shed 0 bases, and the junction held 8 bases outside the gene matches. CDR3 region: CASLPGTGTNYGYTF. In DNA form, the CDR3 reads TGCGCCAGCTTACCCGGGACAGGAACTAACTATGGCTACACCTTC.

The chain couples TRBV19 to TRBJ2-4; maybe TRBD2 (5 bases). Trimming removed 6 bases at V and 16 bases at J, with 22 bases between. The germline V gene has CDR1 LNHDA and CDR2 SQIVND (reference sequence). The CDR3 sequence is 13 residues long. Here the CDR3 DNA reads TGTGCCAGTAGCCCAGTGAGCGGAGCCCCGTTTTACTTC. As protein: CASSPVSGAPFYF.

The chain has TRBV27 and TRBJ2-6, with a tentative D call TRBD2 (5 bases). In germline, CDR1 is MNHEY, CDR2 SMNVEV (reference sequence). The V and J ends lost 6 bases and 4 bases respectively, with 13 bases between them. The CDR3 is 15 amino acids. CDR3 sequence reads: CASSPRVYGANVLTF. The CDR3 region has the DNA TGTGCCAGCAGCCCGAGGGTCTACGGGGCCAACGTCCTGACTTTC. Using reference TRBV27 and TRBJ2-6 for the parts outside the CDR3, the full variable domain is EAQVTQNPRYLITVTGKKLTVTCSQNMNHEYMSWYRQDPGLGLRQIYYSMNVEVTDKGDVPEGYKVSRKEKRNFPLILESPSPNQTSLYFCASSPRVYGANVLTFGAGSRLTVL.

This clone was seen a single time. The rearrangement joins TRBV2 to TRBJ2-4, with 8 bases that match TRBD2. Germline V lookup: CDR1 SNHLY, CDR2 FYNNEI. V dropped 10 bases and J dropped 0; count of bases not matched to a gene: 8. The CDR3 has 15 amino acids. The CDR3 region is CATTPGGGAKNIQYF. DNA of the CDR3: TGTGCCACCACCCCCGGGGGGGGAGCCAAAAACATTCAGTACTTC. Combining the CDR3 with reference TRBV2 and TRBJ2-4 gives the whole variable domain EPEVTQTPSHQVTQMGQEVILRCVPISNHLYFYWYRQILGQKVEFLVSFYNNEISEKSEIFDDQFSVERPDGSNFTLKIRSTKLEDSAMYFCATTPGGGAKNIQYFGAGTRLSVL.

The chain joins TRBV6-5 to TRBJ2-5, with D tentatively TRBD2 (6 bases). Per the germline V gene, CDR1 is MNHEY and CDR2 is SVGAGI. V lost 5 bases and J lost 0, with 13 bases in between. This CDR3 is 15 amino acids long. The CDR3 bases are TGTGCCAGCAGTCCGGGACTCCTGTACCAAGAGACCCAGTACTTC. Protein sequence: CASSPGLLYQETQYF.

V and J are TRBV9 and TRBJ2-2, with 11 bases fitting TRBD2. Unmatched junction bases numbered 3, after V lost 0 bases and J lost 2 bases. Looked up from germline, CDR1 is SGDLS and CDR2 is YYNGEE. The CDR3 sequence is 17 residues long. The CDR3 sequence is CASSVAGLAVNTGELFF. The DNA of the CDR3 is TGTGCCAGCAGCGTAGCGGGACTAGCGGTTAACACCGGGGAGCTGTTTTTT. Looking up the rest from reference TRBV9 and TRBJ2-2 gives the full variable domain: DSGVTQTPKHLITATGQRVTLRCSPRSGDLSVYWYQQSLDQGLQFLIQYYNGEERAKGNILERFSAQQFPDLHSELNLSSLELGDSALYFCASSVAGLAVNTGELFFGEGSRLTVL.

This clone was observed a single time. The chain joins TRBV27 to TRBJ1-1; no clear D. Per germline, CDR1 MNHEY and CDR2 SMNVEV (reference sequence). This CDR3 spans 15 amino acids. The V gene lost 6 bases and the J gene lost 6 bases, with 20 bases spanning the gap. The DNA for the CDR3 is TGTGCCAGCAGGAGGCCGGCCGGGTTTTTGGCTGAAGCTTTCTTT. As protein: CASRRPAGFLAEAFF.

V usage is TRBV4-2 and J usage is TRBJ2-5, with 9 nucleotides matching TRBD2. Germline V gene lookup returns CDR1 LGHNA and CDR2 YNFKEQ. V lost 4 bases, J lost 3 bases, and 6 bases stayed unmatched. This CDR3 contains 15 residues. The chain's CDR3 is CASSRVAGAEETQYF. The CDR3 nucleotides read TGTGCCAGCAGCCGAGTAGCGGGAGCGGAAGAGACCCAGTACTTC.

The chain combines TRBV6-1 with TRBJ2-7; D gene ambiguous. The length of the CDR3 is 15 residues. Trimming took 0 bases from V and 3 from J, leaving 12 bases between them. Germline V gene sequence: CDR1 MNHNS, CDR2 SASEGT. The CDR3 loop reads CASSEAGGALYEQYF. The CDR3 DNA is TGTGCCAGCAGTGAAGCTGGCGGAGCTCTCTACGAGCAGTACTTC.

As concerns this clone: This same CDR3 is encoded by further DNA sequences in the sample. V usage is TRBV4-1 and J usage is TRBJ2-1; D is unclear. From germline, CDR1 is MGHRA and CDR2 YSYEKL. The CDR3 covers 14 residues. With 1 base removed from V and 3 bases from J, the gap between germline ends came to 7 bases. The CDR3: CASSQVVDYNEQFF. In DNA form, the CDR3 reads TGCGCCAGCAGCCAAGTGGTAGACTACAATGAGCAGTTCTTC.

V gene TRBV5-1 combines with J gene TRBJ1-3, with D tentatively TRBD1 (5 bases). This CDR3 is built from 16 residues. Between the trimmed V and J ends, which lost 4 bases and 0 bases, there was a span of 14 bases. Germline CDR1 is SGHRS and CDR2 is YFSETQ. In nucleotides, the CDR3 is TGCGCCAGCAGCGGGGGGGAGACTATCTCTGGAAACACCATATATTTT. It specifies CASSGGETISGNTIYF. Full variable domain (rest looked up from reference TRBV5-1 and TRBJ1-3): KAGVTQTPRYLIKTRGQQVTLSCSPISGHRSVSWYQQTPGQGLQFLFEYFSETQRNKGNFPGRFSGRQFSNSRSEMNVSTLELGDSALYLCASSGGETISGNTIYFGEGSWLTVV.

The chain carries TRBV6-1 and TRBJ2-1; a possible D gene is TRBD2 (6 bases). The germline gives CDR1 MNHNS, CDR2 SASEGT. The CDR3 is 16 residues long. Trimming took off 2 bases at V and 7 bases at J, with 18 bases between the two ends. The CDR3 DNA is TGTGCCAGCAGTGAACGCTTAGCGGATCTGAGGAATGAGCAGTTCTTC. Protein: CASSERLADLRNEQFF.

In its sample, this clone was seen a few times. The genes are TRBV27 and TRBJ2-2; D gene uncertain. The CDR3 is made up of 13 amino acids. The germline gives CDR1 MNHEY, CDR2 SMNVEV (reference sequence). Trimming shortened V by 1 base and J by 6 bases, and 6 bases separated the two germline ends. CDR3 DNA: TGTGCCAGCAGTTTATATGTCGCCGGGGAGCTGTTTTTT. Amino acid sequence: CASSLYVAGELFF.